What follows are 5 T cell receptor beta chains derived from one specimen sequenced in a study of cytomegalovirus exposure and HLA in healthy donors. PCR primers comprised 60 Vbeta and 13 Jbeta primers. Assay used: immunoSEQ multiplex PCR; TCRdb lists only in-frame clones, some missing. This repertoire includes about 200,000 clones. Material for sequencing was PBMCs. The receptors were gathered from a man aged 30 to 45 in good health and CMV-seronegative.

The chain employs TRBV5-6 and TRBJ2-3; TRBD1 aligns across 9 bases. The length of the CDR3 is 16 residues. The germline gives CDR1 SGHDT, CDR2 YYEEEE. The V gene end was trimmed by 4 bases and the J gene end by 3 bases; junction bases not matched to a gene: 9. In DNA, the CDR3 is TGTGCCAGCAGCGTAACACAGGGGGCGCGGACAGATACGCAGTATTTT. This gives the protein CASSVTQGARTDTQYF.

The chain is built from TRBV18 and TRBJ1-4; 8 positions match TRBD1. V was pared by 1 base and J by 0 bases, with 7 bases of the junction left unmatched. Germline CDR1 reads KGHSH; CDR2 reads LQKENI. This CDR3 has 18 residues. In DNA form, the CDR3 reads TGTGCCAGCTCACCACTCAGACAGGGGACTGCAACTAATGAAAAACTGTTTTTT. Residues: CASSPLRQGTATNEKLFF.

This chain uses TRBV11-2 with TRBJ2-7; maybe TRBD1 (5 bases). The CDR3 spans 13 residues. Germline V gene sequence: CDR1 SGHAT, CDR2 FQNNGV. Trimming stripped 5 bases from V and 7 bases from J, with 15 bases between. The CDR3 nucleotides read TGTGCCAGCAGCCCCAATGGGGCACGGGAGCAGTACTTC. This gives the protein CASSPNGAREQYF.

V gene TRBV6-5 combines with J gene TRBJ2-7; D is possibly TRBD1 (5 bases). The CDR3 runs 14 residues. The germline CDR1 and CDR2 sequences are MNHEY and SVGAGI. The V and J ends lost 5 bases and 4 bases respectively, with 15 bases between them. CDR3 region: CASSEQDGAYEQYF. The CDR3 coding sequence is TGTGCCAGCAGTGAACAGGACGGAGCGTACGAGCAGTACTTC.

This rearrangement joins TRBV28 to TRBJ1-3; a weak D match, TRBD1 (6 bases). Germline V CDR1 and CDR2: MDHEN, SYDVKM. Trimming cost V 6 bases and J 4 bases, with 16 bases left between them. This CDR3 has 15 residues. The DNA of the CDR3 is TGTGCCAGCAGCTCGGACAGAATGGGAGGAAACACCATATATTTT. Its translation is CASSSDRMGGNTIYF. Complete variable domain (other parts from reference TRBV28 and TRBJ1-3): DVKVTQSSRYLVKRTGEKVFLECVQDMDHENMFWYRQDPGLGLRLIYFSYDVKMKEKGDIPEGYSVSREKKERFSLILESASTNQTSMYLCASSSDRMGGNTIYFGEGSWLTVV.